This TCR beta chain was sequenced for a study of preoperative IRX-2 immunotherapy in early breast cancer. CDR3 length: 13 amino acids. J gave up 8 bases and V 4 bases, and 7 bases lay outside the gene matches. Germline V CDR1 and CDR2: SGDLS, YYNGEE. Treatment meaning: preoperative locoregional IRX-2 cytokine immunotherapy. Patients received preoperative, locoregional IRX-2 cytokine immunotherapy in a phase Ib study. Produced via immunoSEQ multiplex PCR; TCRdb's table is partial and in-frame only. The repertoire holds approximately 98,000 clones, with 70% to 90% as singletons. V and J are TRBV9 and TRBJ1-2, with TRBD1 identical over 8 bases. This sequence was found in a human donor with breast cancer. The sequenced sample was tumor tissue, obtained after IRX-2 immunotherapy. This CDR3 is CASSPDRGGGYTF. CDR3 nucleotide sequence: TGTGCCAGCAGCCCTGACAGGGGAGGCGGCTACACCTTC.